The 9 T cell receptor beta chains below come from one sample, sequenced in a study of blood T cell repertoires in COVID-19. Profiling relied on immunoSEQ multiplex PCR, and the TCRdb table lists in-frame clones only, not all of them. The sample carries tens of thousands of clones, approximately 89% recorded once. Material: peripheral blood. The receptors derive from a woman aged 45-60 years with active COVID-19.

The V gene is TRBV9, the J gene TRBJ1-4; no clear D gene. The CDR3 has 15 residues. V was shortened by 0 bases and J by 4 bases, with 10 bases between the two germline ends. The germline V gene encodes CDR1 SGDLS and CDR2 YYNGEE. CDR3 in amino acids: CASSVDAGSNEKLFF. CDR3 sequence (DNA): TGTGCCAGCAGCGTAGACGCCGGGAGTAATGAAAAACTGTTTTTT.

CDR3 in amino acids: CASSLNSGTEYEQYF. The CDR3 bases are TGTGCCAGCAGCTTAAATAGCGGGACCGAATACGAGCAGTACTTC. This chain uses TRBV11-2 with TRBJ2-7; 8 nucleotides agree with TRBD2. The CDR3 covers 15 residues. Germline V gene data show CDR1 as SGHAT and CDR2 as FQNNGV. V shed 2 bases, J shed 4 bases, and the junction held 7 bases outside the gene matches. The complete variable domain, with remaining parts taken from reference TRBV11-2 and TRBJ2-7, reads EAGVAQSPRYKIIEKRQSVAFWCNPISGHATLYWYQQILGQGPKLLIQFQNNGVVDDSQLPKDRFSAERLKGVDSTLKIQPAKLEDSAVYLCASSLNSGTEYEQYFGPGTRLTVT.

This clone is a singleton in its sample. The rearrangement links TRBV28 to TRBJ1-2, with unresolved D. Looked up from germline, CDR1 is MDHEN and CDR2 is SYDVKM. CDR3 length: 15 residues. With 1 base removed from V and 4 bases from J, the gap between germline ends came to 13 bases. CDR3 protein: CASSLFQEGSYGYTF. The CDR3 DNA sequence: TGTGCCAGCAGTTTATTCCAGGAGGGCAGCTATGGCTACACCTTC.

The chain has TRBV6-5 and TRBJ2-4; D uncertain. In germline, CDR1 is MNHEY, CDR2 SVGAGI. The length of the CDR3 is 13 residues. The germline V and J ends were trimmed by 5 bases and 2 bases, with 7 bases remaining between them. In DNA form, the CDR3 reads TGTGCCAGCAGTCCTAGGACCAAAAACATTCAGTACTTC. Protein sequence: CASSPRTKNIQYF.

J is TRBJ1-2 and V is TRBV12-5, with 11 positions matching TRBD1. Per the germline V gene, CDR1 is LGHNT and CDR2 is FRNRAP. The CDR3 covers 14 residues. J gave up 6 bases and V 7 bases, and 7 bases lay outside the gene matches. The CDR3 is CASASGTGGNGYTF. In DNA form, the CDR3 reads TGTGCTAGTGCCTCCGGGACAGGGGGGAATGGCTACACCTTC. The complete variable domain, with remaining parts taken from reference TRBV12-5 and TRBJ1-2, reads DARVTQTPRHKVTEMGQEVTMRCQPILGHNTVFWYRQTMMQGLELLAYFRNRAPLDDSGMPKDRFSAEMPDATLATLKIQPSEPRDSAVYFCASASGTGGNGYTFGSGTRLTVV.

This chain links TRBV19 with TRBJ2-7; D possibly corresponds to TRBD2 (5 bases). CDR3 length: 16 residues. The V gene's germline CDR1 is LNHDA and CDR2 SQIVND (reference sequence). The V end was cut by 3 bases, the J end by 4 bases, with 19 bases between. The CDR3: CASSIVAGDGFYEQYF. The CDR3 DNA sequence: TGTGCCAGTAGTATTGTGGCGGGCGACGGTTTTTACGAGCAGTACTTC.

This clone has a handful of counts. CDR3 amino acids: CASSLEYAASGRVNEQFF. For the CDR3, the DNA is TGTGCCAGCAGTCTCGAGTACGCCGCTAGCGGGAGGGTAAATGAGCAGTTCTTC. The chain carries TRBV6-6 and TRBJ2-1; 12 nucleotides match TRBD2. CDR3 length equals 18 residues. Unmatched junction bases numbered 15, after V lost 5 bases and J lost 7 bases. Germline V gene lookup returns CDR1 MNHNY and CDR2 SVGAGI (reference sequence).

There are a few counts of this clone. The chain links TRBV27 to TRBJ1-1; D is possibly TRBD1 (6 bases). The germline CDR1 and CDR2 sequences are MNHEY and SMNVEV (reference sequence). The V gene lost 7 bases and the J gene lost 7 bases, with 22 bases spanning the gap. This CDR3 is 15 amino acids long. The CDR3 loop reads CASIPTPRGLDEAFF. Here the CDR3 DNA reads TGTGCCAGCATACCCACCCCGCGGGGGCTTGATGAAGCTTTCTTT.

V and J are TRBV5-6 and TRBJ2-1, with D tentatively TRBD2 (6 bases). Germline V gene data show CDR1 as SGHDT and CDR2 as YYEEEE. The CDR3 length is 13 residues. V shed 2 bases and J shed 7 bases, with 10 bases lying between them. CDR3 DNA sequence: TGTGCCAGCAGCTTCGGGAGTACAAATGAGCAGTTCTTC. Encoded protein: CASSFGSTNEQFF.